This record looks at one T cell receptor (beta chain) sequence and its context. This sample was included in a study of blood T cell repertoires in COVID-19. Germline CDR1 is SGHKS and CDR2 is YYEKEE (reference sequence). The CDR3 runs 13 residues. V lost 1 base to trimming and J lost 6 bases, with 8 bases between them. Sequencing was performed with immunoSEQ multiplex PCR; in TCRdb, only in-frame clones are kept and a portion is missing. The sample lists some 260,000 clones; approximately 90% were seen once. The source material was PBMCs or T cells enriched from blood (not recorded which). The receptor was isolated from a woman aged 25 to 45 with acute COVID-19. This chain uses TRBV5-5 with TRBJ2-1; D is perhaps TRBD2 (5 bases). CDR3 DNA: TGTGCCAGCAGCTTGCCGGGGTTCAATGAGCAGTTCTTC. Translated: CASSLPGFNEQFF. The full variable domain, rest sourced from reference TRBV5-5 and TRBJ2-1, is DAGVTQSPTHLIKTRGQQVTLRCSPISGHKSVSWYQQVLGQGPQFIFQYYEKEERGRGNFPDRFSARQFPNYSSELNVNALLLGDSALYLCASSLPGFNEQFFGPGTRLTVL.